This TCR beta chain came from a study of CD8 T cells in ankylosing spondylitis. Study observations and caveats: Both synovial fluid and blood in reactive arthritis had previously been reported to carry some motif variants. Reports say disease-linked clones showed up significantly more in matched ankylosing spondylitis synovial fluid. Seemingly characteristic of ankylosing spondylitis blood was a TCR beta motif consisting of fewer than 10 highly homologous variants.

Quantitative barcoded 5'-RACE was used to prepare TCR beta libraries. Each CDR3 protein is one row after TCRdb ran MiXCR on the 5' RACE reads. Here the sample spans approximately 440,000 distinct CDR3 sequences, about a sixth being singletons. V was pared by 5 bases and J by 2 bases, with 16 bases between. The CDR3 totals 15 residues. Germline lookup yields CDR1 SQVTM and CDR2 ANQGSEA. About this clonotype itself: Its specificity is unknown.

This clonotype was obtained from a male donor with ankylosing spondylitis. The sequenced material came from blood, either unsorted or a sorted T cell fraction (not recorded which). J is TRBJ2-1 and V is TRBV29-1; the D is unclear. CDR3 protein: CSVSKGWTTYNEQFF. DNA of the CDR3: TGCAGCGTTTCTAAGGGTTGGACCACCTACAATGAGCAGTTCTTC.